The 29 T cell receptor beta chains listed next were all sequenced from one sample in a study of blood T cell repertoires in COVID-19. Repertoires were generated with immunoSEQ multiplex PCR, while TCRdb's copy carries only in-frame clones and drops some. The table lists about 97,000 clones, 85% of them singletons. The specimen sequenced was peripheral blood. These TCRs come from a woman aged 70 to 79 with active or convalescent COVID-19.

This chain uses TRBV5-1 with TRBJ1-1; 9 bases match TRBD1. V lost 2 bases, J lost 3 bases, and 8 bases stayed unmatched. This CDR3 comprises 16 residues. Per the germline V gene, CDR1 is SGHRS and CDR2 is YFSETQ. CDR3 sequence (DNA): TGCGCCAGCAGCTTAGCCATACAGGGGGCGGACACTGAAGCTTTCTTT. The encoded protein is CASSLAIQGADTEAFF.

The rearrangement links TRBV3-1 (or the pseudogene TRBV3-2) to TRBJ1-1; D not resolved. Germline V CDR1 and CDR2: LGHDT, YNNKEL (reference sequence). Trimming removed 4 bases from V and 3 bases from J, with 12 bases in between. The CDR3 covers 14 residues. The CDR3, as DNA: TGTGCCAGCAGCCCATACGACCGGGACACTGAAGCTTTCTTT. Encoded protein: CASSPYDRDTEAFF.

The chain combines TRBV9 with TRBJ2-7, with 7 positions matching TRBD2. Germline V gene lookup returns CDR1 SGDLS and CDR2 YYNGEE. The ends lost 3 bases at V and 1 base at J; junction bases unmatched: 13. The CDR3 is 17 amino acids. The CDR3 protein is CASSGRGSGGESYEQYF. The CDR3 region has the DNA TGTGCCAGCAGCGGGAGGGGCTCGGGGGGAGAGTCCTACGAGCAGTACTTC.

The chain couples TRBV6-5 to TRBJ1-6, with 8 bases matching TRBD1. Germline-derived CDR1 and CDR2 are MNHEY and SVGAGI. V shed 6 bases and J 1 base; nucleotides not matched to a gene: 2. This CDR3 is 15 amino acids long. The CDR3 nucleotides read TGTGCCAGCAGCGGACAGGGTTCCTATAATTCACCCCTCCACTTT. Translated: CASSGQGSYNSPLHF.

The V gene is TRBV7-6, the J gene TRBJ1-1; D might be TRBD1 (5 bases). Germline lookup yields CDR1 SGHVS and CDR2 FNYEAQ. This CDR3 region has 13 residues. V was clipped by 7 bases and J by 8 bases, with 17 bases between them. The CDR3 DNA reads TGTGCCAGCATTTCCAGATGGGCAGGGGAAGCTTTCTTT. It yields the protein CASISRWAGEAFF.

The chain combines TRBV3-1 (or the pseudogene TRBV3-2) with TRBJ1-1; possibly TRBD1 for D (5 bases). Germline loops: CDR1 LGHDT, CDR2 YNNKEL (reference sequence). V lost 4 bases and J lost 4, with 13 bases in between. There are 14 residues in the CDR3. CDR3 amino acids: CASSLAGRRTEAFF. CDR3 bases: TGTGCCAGCAGCCTGGCGGGACGTCGCACTGAAGCTTTCTTT.

The chain carries TRBV30 and TRBJ1-6; D is unclear. Trimming removed 5 bases at V and 7 bases at J, with 9 bases between. Per germline, CDR1 GTSNPN and CDR2 SVGIG (reference sequence). The CDR3 runs 12 residues. The CDR3 DNA is TGTGCCTGGGCGCAAACAAATTCACCCCTCCACTTT. Translated: CAWAQTNSPLHF.

This sequence joins TRBV7-2 and TRBJ1-2; TRBD1 matches 7 bases. CDR1 and CDR2 (germline): SGHTA, FQGNSA. The CDR3 is 17 amino acids. J lost 1 base, V lost 1 base, and 9 bases had no gene match. In nucleotides, the CDR3 is TGTGCCAGCAGCTTAGGGGCAGGGGGGAACTTTAACTATGGCTACACCTTC. This gives the protein CASSLGAGGNFNYGYTF.

This chain connects TRBV18 to TRBJ2-3; weak D call: TRBD1 (6 bases). Per germline, CDR1 KGHSH and CDR2 LQKENI. This CDR3 is 16 amino acids long. V lost 5 bases, J lost 0 bases, and 15 bases lay in between. The CDR3 reads CASSIYRDASTDTQYF. CDR3 nucleotides: TGTGCCAGCTCAATTTACAGGGATGCTAGCACAGATACGCAGTATTTT.

This chain connects TRBV7-9 to TRBJ1-2; the match to TRBD1 covers 10 bases. There are 17 residues in the CDR3. V shed 1 base and J 4 bases; nucleotides not matched to a gene: 9. The germline V gene has CDR1 SEHNR and CDR2 FQNEAQ (reference sequence). CDR3 protein: CASSLGGTGARGYGYTF. For the CDR3, the DNA is TGTGCCAGCAGCTTAGGAGGGACAGGGGCCCGAGGCTATGGCTACACCTTC.

The V and J genes are TRBV28 and TRBJ2-5, with 8 bases fitting TRBD1. CDR3 length equals 16 residues. Trimming took 3 bases from V and 2 from J; bases not matched to a gene: 8. CDR1 is MDHEN, CDR2 SYDVKM, per germline. The chain's CDR3 is CASSFRQGRGQETQYF. The CDR3 bases are TGTGCCAGCAGTTTTCGACAGGGGAGAGGGCAAGAGACCCAGTACTTC.

This chain links TRBV7-2 with TRBJ1-1, with D possibly being TRBD1 (6 bases). There are 15 residues in the CDR3. V dropped 1 base and J dropped 4 bases, with 13 bases sitting between them. The germline gives CDR1 SGHTA, CDR2 FQGNSA. CDR3 residues: CASSLVRGWSTEAFF. The CDR3 bases are TGTGCCAGCAGCTTAGTCAGGGGTTGGAGCACTGAAGCTTTCTTT.

This chain joins TRBV4-2 and TRBJ2-5; TRBD2 aligns across 8 bases. The germline CDR1 and CDR2 sequences are LGHNA and YNFKEQ. The CDR3 length is 14 residues. The J segment lost 5 bases and the V segment lost 5 bases, leaving 7 bases of the junction unmatched. This CDR3 reads CASSLGLARETQYF. DNA for the CDR3: TGTGCCAGCAGCTTAGGACTAGCTCGGGAGACCCAGTACTTC.

The V and J genes are TRBV2 and TRBJ2-3; weak D call: TRBD2 (6 bases). Germline loops: CDR1 SNHLY, CDR2 FYNNEI. With 6 bases removed from V and 0 bases from J, the gap between germline ends came to 10 bases. There are 14 residues in the CDR3. In DNA, the CDR3 is TGTGCCAGCAGGGGAGGTAGTAGCACAGATACGCAGTATTTT. This encodes CASRGGSSTDTQYF.

CDR3 sequence reads: CASSRRQGNSKKLFF. The CDR3 DNA reads as TGTGCCAGTAGTAGAAGACAGGGTAACAGTAAAAAACTGTTTTTT. The V call is TRBV19, the J call TRBJ1-4; 7 positions match TRBD1. Looked up from germline, CDR1 is LNHDA and CDR2 is SQIVND (reference sequence). The V and J ends lost 4 bases and 9 bases, in that order; junction bases with no gene match: 11. The CDR3 length is 15 residues.

In DNA form, the CDR3 reads TGTGCCAGCAGTGAATGGATGGGGGCGGGCGAAAAACTGTTTTTT. Its protein product is CASSEWMGAGEKLFF. The rearrangement links TRBV25-1 to TRBJ1-4; TRBD1 is a possible D gene (6 bases). Germline V gene lookup returns CDR1 MGHDK and CDR2 SYGVNS. Trimming cost V 1 base and J 8 bases, with 14 bases left between them. The CDR3 contains 15 residues.

This chain uses TRBV6-2 or TRBV6-3 with TRBJ2-1; the match to TRBD2 covers 11 bases. Germline loops: CDR1 MNHEY, CDR2 SVGEGT. J gave up 0 bases and V 6 bases, and 4 bases lay outside the gene matches. The CDR3 consists of 16 residues. The CDR3 DNA reads TGTGCCAGCAGCGGGACTAGCGGAAGCTCCTACAATGAGCAGTTCTTC. Its protein product is CASSGTSGSSYNEQFF.

This sequence joins TRBV14 and TRBJ1-1; D is possibly TRBD1 (6 bases). Trimming cost V 0 bases and J 5 bases, with 7 bases left between them. The CDR3 loop spans 13 amino acids. The V gene's germline CDR1 is SGHDN and CDR2 FVKESK. The CDR3 spells CASSQDRGTEAFF. In nucleotides, the CDR3 is TGTGCCAGCAGCCAAGATAGGGGGACTGAAGCTTTCTTT.

As regards this clone: Compared with germline, one end of the junction differs, possibly owing to a read error. The V call is TRBV5-6, the J call TRBJ2-7; 10 nucleotides line up with TRBD2. The CDR3 is made up of 11 amino acids. Germline values: CDR1 SGHDT, CDR2 YYEEEE. CDR3 residues: CASSSGLAAVF. The DNA of the CDR3 is TGTGCCAGCAGCTCCGGACTAGCGGCAGTCTTC.

The rearrangement joins TRBV6-5 to TRBJ2-1, with a possible D match to TRBD2 (6 bases). CDR3 size: 12 residues. V was cut by 6 bases and J by 5 bases, with 8 bases left in between. The germline V gene has CDR1 MNHEY and CDR2 SVGAGI. The CDR3 DNA sequence: TGTGCCAGCAGGCGGGGAGACAATGAGCAGTTCTTC. Its translation is CASRRGDNEQFF.

The V and J genes are TRBV30 and TRBJ2-3; weak D call: TRBD1 (6 bases). Trimming left V 1 base short and J 5 bases short, with 16 bases between. The CDR3 length is 15 residues. CDR1 and CDR2 (germline): GTSNPN, SVGIG (reference sequence). CDR3 region: CAWSDRAATRDTQYF. The CDR3 DNA reads TGTGCCTGGAGTGACAGGGCAGCTACACGAGATACGCAGTATTTT. The whole variable domain, filled in from reference TRBV30 and TRBJ2-3, reads SQTIHQWPATLVQPVGSPLSLECTVEGTSNPNLYWYRQAAGRGLQLLFYSVGIGQISSEVPQNLSASRPQDRQFILSSKKLLLSDSGFYLCAWSDRAATRDTQYFGPGTRLTVL.

The chain links TRBV15 to TRBJ1-2; D remains unclear. The CDR3 is 15 residues long. Germline CDR1 reads LNHNV; CDR2 reads YYDKDF (reference sequence). V dropped 0 bases and J dropped 4 bases, with 12 bases sitting between them. As DNA, the CDR3 is TGTGCCACCAGCAGAGATCAGTCAGTTCCCTATGGCTACACCTTC. Its protein is CATSRDQSVPYGYTF. Looking up the rest from reference TRBV15 and TRBJ1-2 gives the full variable domain: DAMVIQNPRYQVTQFGKPVTLSCSQTLNHNVMYWYQQKSSQAPKLLFHYYDKDFNNEADTPDNFQSRRPNTSFCFLDIRSPGLGDTAMYLCATSRDQSVPYGYTFGSGTRLTVV.

CDR3 sequence reads: CASSQTSGGYNEQFF. The CDR3 DNA follows: TGTGCCAGCAGCCAAACTAGCGGGGGGTACAATGAGCAGTTCTTC. The chain employs TRBV9 and TRBJ2-1, with TRBD2 identical over 12 bases. Germline trimming cut 4 bases from V and 4 bases from J; bases unmatched to any gene: 3. Germline V gene sequence: CDR1 SGDLS, CDR2 YYNGEE. The CDR3 has 15 amino acids.

This chain connects TRBV7-2 to TRBJ2-3; tentatively, D is TRBD1 (5 bases). Germline CDR1 is SGHTA and CDR2 is FQGNSA. The CDR3 extends over 13 amino acids. Trimming took 1 base from V and 4 from J, leaving 6 bases between them. The CDR3 protein is CASSLEGADTQYF. DNA of the CDR3: TGTGCCAGCAGCTTAGAAGGGGCAGATACGCAGTATTTT.

The V gene is TRBV9, the J gene TRBJ2-7, with 7 bases lining up with TRBD2. With V trimmed by 3 bases and J by 2 bases, 5 bases remained unmatched. CDR1 is SGDLS, CDR2 YYNGEE, per germline. This CDR3 is built from 14 residues. CDR3: CASSETGGTYEQYF. For the CDR3, the DNA is TGTGCCAGCAGCGAGACGGGAGGAACCTACGAGCAGTACTTC.

The rearrangement joins TRBV10-3 to TRBJ2-7, with 7 nucleotides matching TRBD1. The CDR3 is 14 amino acids. The V gene's germline CDR1 is ENHRY and CDR2 SYGVKD. The junction had 5 bases not matched to a gene; V was cut back by 4 bases and J by 2 bases. The CDR3 bases are TGTGCCATCAGTGGGGCCGGGACAGCCTACGAGCAGTACTTC. It is translated as CAISGAGTAYEQYF.

The rearrangement uses TRBV12-3 or TRBV12-4 and TRBJ1-1, with D unclear. The V end lost 7 bases, the J end lost 1 base, and 10 bases lay between the germline ends. This CDR3 spans 13 amino acids. The CDR3 region has the DNA TGTGCCAGCACCATCACAGCGAACACTGAAGCTTTCTTT. It yields the protein CASTITANTEAFF.

The gene calls are TRBV19 and TRBJ2-7; 9 bases line up with TRBD2. The junction had 6 bases not matched to a gene; V was cut back by 9 bases and J by 0 bases. This CDR3 has 14 amino acids. The germline CDR1 and CDR2 sequences are LNHDA and SQIVND (reference sequence). The CDR3 loop is CASKGLASSYEQYF. CDR3 DNA sequence: TGTGCCAGCAAGGGACTAGCAAGCTCCTACGAGCAGTACTTC.

The chain uses TRBV5-4 and TRBJ1-6, with unresolved D. Trimming removed 10 bases at V and 6 bases at J, with 14 bases between. In germline, CDR1 is SGHNT, CDR2 YYREEE (reference sequence). This CDR3 has 13 residues. CDR3 sequence reads: CAGLSNPNSPLHF. Here the CDR3 DNA reads TGTGCCGGACTCTCAAACCCTAATTCACCCCTCCACTTT.